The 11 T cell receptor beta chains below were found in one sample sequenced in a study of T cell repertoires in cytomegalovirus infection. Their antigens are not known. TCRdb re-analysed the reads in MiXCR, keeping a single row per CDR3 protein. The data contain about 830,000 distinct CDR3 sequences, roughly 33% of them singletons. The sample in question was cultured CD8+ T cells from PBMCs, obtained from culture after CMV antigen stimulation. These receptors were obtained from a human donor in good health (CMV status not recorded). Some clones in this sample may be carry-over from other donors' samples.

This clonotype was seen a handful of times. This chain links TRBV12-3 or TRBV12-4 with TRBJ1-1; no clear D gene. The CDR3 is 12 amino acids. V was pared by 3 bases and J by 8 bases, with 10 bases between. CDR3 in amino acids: CASSFTGEEAFF. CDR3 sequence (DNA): TGTGCCAGCAGTTTCACCGGGGAGGAAGCTTTCTTT.

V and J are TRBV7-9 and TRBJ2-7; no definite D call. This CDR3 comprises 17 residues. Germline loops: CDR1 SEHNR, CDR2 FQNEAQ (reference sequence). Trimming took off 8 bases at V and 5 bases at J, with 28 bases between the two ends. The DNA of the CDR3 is TGTGCCAGCTTCCCTAATTACCAAGGCCGCCGCTCTGACGAGCAGTACTTC. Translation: CASFPNYQGRRSDEQYF.

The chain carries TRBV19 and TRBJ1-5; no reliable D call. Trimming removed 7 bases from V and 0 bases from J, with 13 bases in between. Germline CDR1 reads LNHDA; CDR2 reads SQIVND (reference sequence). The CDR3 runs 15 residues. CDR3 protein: CASKGGSHSNQPQHF. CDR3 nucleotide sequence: TGTGCCAGTAAAGGCGGCAGCCATAGCAATCAGCCCCAGCATTTT.

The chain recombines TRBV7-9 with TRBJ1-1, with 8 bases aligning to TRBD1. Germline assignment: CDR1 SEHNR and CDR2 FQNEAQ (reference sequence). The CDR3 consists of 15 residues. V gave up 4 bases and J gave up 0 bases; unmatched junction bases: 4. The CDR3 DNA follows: TGTGCCAGCAGCTCCGAGACAGGGGTGAACACTGAAGCTTTCTTT. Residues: CASSSETGVNTEAFF.

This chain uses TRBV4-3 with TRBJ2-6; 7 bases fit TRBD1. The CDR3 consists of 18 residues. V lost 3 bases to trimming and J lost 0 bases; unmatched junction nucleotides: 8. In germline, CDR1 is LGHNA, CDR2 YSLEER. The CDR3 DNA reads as TGCGCCAGCAGCCATTATCAGACAGGGCGCTCTGGGGCCAACGTCCTGACTTTC. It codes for CASSHYQTGRSGANVLTF.

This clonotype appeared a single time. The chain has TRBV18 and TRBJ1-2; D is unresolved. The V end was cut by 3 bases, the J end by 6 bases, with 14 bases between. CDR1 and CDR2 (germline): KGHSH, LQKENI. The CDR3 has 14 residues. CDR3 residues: CASSPSTFLHGYTF. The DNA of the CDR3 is TGTGCCAGCTCACCTTCCACCTTCCTCCATGGCTACACCTTC.

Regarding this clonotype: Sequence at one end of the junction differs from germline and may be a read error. For the CDR3, the DNA is TGTGCCAGCAGCTCCAGTGCCCAGGACTACACAGATACGCAGTATTTT. This codes for CASSSSAQDYTDTQYF. The chain uses TRBV5-3 and TRBJ2-3; D perhaps matches TRBD2 (6 bases). TRBV5-3 is designated an ORF whose function remains uncertain. This CDR3 has 16 amino acids.

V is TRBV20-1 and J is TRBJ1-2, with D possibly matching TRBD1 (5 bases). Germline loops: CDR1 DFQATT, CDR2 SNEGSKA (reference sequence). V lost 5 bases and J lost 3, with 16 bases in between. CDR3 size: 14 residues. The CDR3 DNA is TGCAGTGCTCCCCCCAGGGATTGGGACTATGGCTACACCTTC. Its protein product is CSAPPRDWDYGYTF.

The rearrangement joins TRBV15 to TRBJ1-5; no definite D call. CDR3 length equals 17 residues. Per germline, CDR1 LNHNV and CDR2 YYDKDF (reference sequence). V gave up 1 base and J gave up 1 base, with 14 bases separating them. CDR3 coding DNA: TGTGCCACCAGCAGAGTCGAGTTCTTCATGAGCAATCAGCCCCAGCATTTT. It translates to CATSRVEFFMSNQPQHF.

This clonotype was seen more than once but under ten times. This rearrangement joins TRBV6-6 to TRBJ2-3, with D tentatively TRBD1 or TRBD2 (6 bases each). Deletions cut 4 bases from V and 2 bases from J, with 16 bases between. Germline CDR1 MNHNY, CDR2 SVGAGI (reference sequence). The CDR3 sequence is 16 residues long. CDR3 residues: CASSWLRSGATDTQYF. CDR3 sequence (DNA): TGTGCCAGCAGTTGGCTCCGGTCGGGGGCCACAGATACGCAGTATTTT.

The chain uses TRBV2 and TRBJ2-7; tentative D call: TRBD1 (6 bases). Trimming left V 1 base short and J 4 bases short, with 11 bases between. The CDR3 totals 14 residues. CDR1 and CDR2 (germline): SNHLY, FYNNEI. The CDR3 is CASSEGQGNYEQYV. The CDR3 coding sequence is TGTGCCAGCAGTGAAGGGCAGGGGAATTACGAGCAGTACGTC.